The clone carrying this T cell receptor (beta chain) was found once. The antigen is undetermined. CDR1 and CDR2 (germline): MNHNS, SASEGT. The CDR3 covers 12 residues. The V and J ends lost 3 bases and 8 bases respectively, with 9 bases between them. Investigators reverse transcribed all isolated RNA, so they sequenced expressed TCRB transcripts. Assay used: immunoSEQ multiplex PCR; TCRdb lists only in-frame clones, some missing. The sample shows about 320,000 clones, 14% of them seen only once. This record belongs to a study of beta chain features in type 1 diabetes. Study outcomes and limitations: A potential PCR bias toward shorter templates would be equal in patient and control samples.

This sequence originates from a young man in good health. The gene calls are TRBV6-1 and TRBJ2-3; D unclear. Sequencing was carried out using central memory CD4+ T cells from blood. The CDR3 here is CASSEVAATQYF. The CDR3, as DNA: TGTGCCAGCAGTGAGGTGGCGGCTACGCAGTATTTT.